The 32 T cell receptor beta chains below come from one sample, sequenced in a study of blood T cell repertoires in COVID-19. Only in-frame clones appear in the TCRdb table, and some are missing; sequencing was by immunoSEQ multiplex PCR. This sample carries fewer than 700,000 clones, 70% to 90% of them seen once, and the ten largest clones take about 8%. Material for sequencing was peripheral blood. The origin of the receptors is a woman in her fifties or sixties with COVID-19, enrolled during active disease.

The CDR3 loop reads CASREQAISLGNTEAFF. Here the CDR3 DNA reads TGCGCCAGCAGAGAACAGGCTATCTCCTTGGGGAACACTGAAGCTTTCTTT. The chain couples TRBV5-1 to TRBJ1-1, with a tentative D call TRBD1 (5 bases). Trimming shortened V by 5 bases and J by 1 base, and 21 bases separated the two germline ends. This CDR3 is built from 17 residues. The germline V gene has CDR1 SGHRS and CDR2 YFSETQ.

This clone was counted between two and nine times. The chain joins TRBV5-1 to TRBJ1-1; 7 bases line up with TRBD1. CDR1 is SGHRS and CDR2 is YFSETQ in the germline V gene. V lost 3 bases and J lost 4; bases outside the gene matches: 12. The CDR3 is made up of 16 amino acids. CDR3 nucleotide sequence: TGCGCCAGCAGCTCAACAAAAGGGGGCGATGGCACTGAAGCTTTCTTT. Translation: CASSSTKGGDGTEAFF.

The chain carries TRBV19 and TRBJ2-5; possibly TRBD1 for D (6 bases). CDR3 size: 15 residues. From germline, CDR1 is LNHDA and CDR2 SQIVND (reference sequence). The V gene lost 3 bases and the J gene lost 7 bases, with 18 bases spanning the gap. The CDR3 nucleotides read TGTGCCAGTAGTATTAATCGGGACCTCAGGGGGACCCAGTACTTC. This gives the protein CASSINRDLRGTQYF.

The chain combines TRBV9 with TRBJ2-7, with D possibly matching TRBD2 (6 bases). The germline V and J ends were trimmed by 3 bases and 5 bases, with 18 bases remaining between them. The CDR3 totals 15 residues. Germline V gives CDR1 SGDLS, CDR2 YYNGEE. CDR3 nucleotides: TGTGCCAGCAGCGAAGCGGGTCTCACGAGGAACGAGCAGTACTTC. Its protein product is CASSEAGLTRNEQYF.

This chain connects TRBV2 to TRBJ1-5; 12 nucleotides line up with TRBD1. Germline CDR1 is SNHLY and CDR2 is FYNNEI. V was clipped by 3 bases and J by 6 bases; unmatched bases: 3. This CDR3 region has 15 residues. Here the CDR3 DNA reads TGTGCCAGCAGTGAGGGGACAGGGGGCACTCAGCCCCAGCATTTT. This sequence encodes CASSEGTGGTQPQHF.

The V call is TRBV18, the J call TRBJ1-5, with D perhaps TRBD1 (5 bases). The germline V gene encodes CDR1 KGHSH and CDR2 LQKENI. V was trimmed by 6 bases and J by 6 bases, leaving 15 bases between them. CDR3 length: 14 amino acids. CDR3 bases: TGTGCCAGCTCCCCAGGGAGGTGGAGTCAGCCCCAGCATTTT. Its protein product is CASSPGRWSQPQHF.

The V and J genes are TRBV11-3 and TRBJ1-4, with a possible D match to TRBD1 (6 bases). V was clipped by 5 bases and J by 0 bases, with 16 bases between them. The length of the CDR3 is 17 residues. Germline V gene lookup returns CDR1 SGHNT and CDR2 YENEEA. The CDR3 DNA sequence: TGTGCCAGCAGCGCGACGGGACACCACGCAACTAATGAAAAACTGTTTTTT. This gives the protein CASSATGHHATNEKLFF.

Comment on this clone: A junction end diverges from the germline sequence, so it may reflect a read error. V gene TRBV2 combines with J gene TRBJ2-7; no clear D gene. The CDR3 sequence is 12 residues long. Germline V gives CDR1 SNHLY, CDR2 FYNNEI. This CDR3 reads CASSEGPPARSF. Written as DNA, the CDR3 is TGTGCCAGCAGTGAAGGGCCCCCGGCGAGGAGCTTC. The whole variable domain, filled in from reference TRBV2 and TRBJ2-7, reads EPEVTQTPSHQVTQMGQEVILRCVPISNHLYFYWYRQILGQKVEFLVSFYNNEISEKSEIFDDQFSVERPDGSNFTLKIRSTKLEDSAMYFCASSEGPPARSFGPGTRLTVT.

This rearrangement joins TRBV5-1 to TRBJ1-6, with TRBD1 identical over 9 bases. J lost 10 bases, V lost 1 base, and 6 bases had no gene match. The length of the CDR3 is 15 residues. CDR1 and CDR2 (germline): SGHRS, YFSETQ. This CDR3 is CASSLSGQGRSPLHF. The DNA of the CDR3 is TGCGCCAGCAGCTTGTCGGGACAGGGTCGGTCACCCCTCCACTTT.

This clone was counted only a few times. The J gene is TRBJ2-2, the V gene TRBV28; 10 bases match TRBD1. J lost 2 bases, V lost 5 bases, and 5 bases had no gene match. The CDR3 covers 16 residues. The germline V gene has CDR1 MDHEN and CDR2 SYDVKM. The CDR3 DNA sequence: TGTGCCAGCAGTGCCGGGACAGGGGCTAACACCGGGGAGCTGTTTTTT. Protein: CASSAGTGANTGELFF.

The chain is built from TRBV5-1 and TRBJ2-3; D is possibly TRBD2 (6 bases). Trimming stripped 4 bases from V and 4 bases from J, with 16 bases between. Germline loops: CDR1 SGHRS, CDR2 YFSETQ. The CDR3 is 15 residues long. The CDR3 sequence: CASSPLGRDPDTQYF. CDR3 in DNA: TGCGCCAGCAGCCCCCTGGGGCGGGACCCAGATACGCAGTATTTT.

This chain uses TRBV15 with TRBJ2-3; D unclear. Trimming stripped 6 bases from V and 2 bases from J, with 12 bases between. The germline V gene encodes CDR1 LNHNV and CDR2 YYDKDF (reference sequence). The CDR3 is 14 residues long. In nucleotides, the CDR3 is TGTGCCACCAGACTCGGCGGAGACACAGATACGCAGTATTTT. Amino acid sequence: CATRLGGDTDTQYF.

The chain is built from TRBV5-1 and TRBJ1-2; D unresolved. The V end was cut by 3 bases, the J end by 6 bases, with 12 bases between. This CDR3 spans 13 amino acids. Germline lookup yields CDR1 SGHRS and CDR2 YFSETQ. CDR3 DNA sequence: TGCGCCAGCAGCTCCACTCCGCACCATGGCTACACCTTC. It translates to CASSSTPHHGYTF.

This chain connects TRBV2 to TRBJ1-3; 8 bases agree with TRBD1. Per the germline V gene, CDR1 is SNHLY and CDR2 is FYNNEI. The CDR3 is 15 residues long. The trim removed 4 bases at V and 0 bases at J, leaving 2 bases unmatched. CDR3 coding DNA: TGTGCCAGCAGTGGGGACAGGCTCTCTGGAAACACCATATATTTT. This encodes CASSGDRLSGNTIYF. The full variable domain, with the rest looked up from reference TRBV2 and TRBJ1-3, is EPEVTQTPSHQVTQMGQEVILRCVPISNHLYFYWYRQILGQKVEFLVSFYNNEISEKSEIFDDQFSVERPDGSNFTLKIRSTKLEDSAMYFCASSGDRLSGNTIYFGEGSWLTVV.

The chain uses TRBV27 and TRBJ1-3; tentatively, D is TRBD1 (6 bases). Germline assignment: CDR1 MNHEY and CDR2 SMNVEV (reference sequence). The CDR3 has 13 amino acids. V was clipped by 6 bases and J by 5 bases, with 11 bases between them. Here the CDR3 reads CASRGAKRNTIYF. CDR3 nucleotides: TGTGCCAGCAGGGGGGCCAAGAGAAACACCATATATTTT.

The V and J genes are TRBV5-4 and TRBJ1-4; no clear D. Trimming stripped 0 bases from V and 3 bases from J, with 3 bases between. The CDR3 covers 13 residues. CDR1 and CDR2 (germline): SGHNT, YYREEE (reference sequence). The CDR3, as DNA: TGTGCCAGCAGCTTGGAGCCTAATGAAAAACTGTTTTTT. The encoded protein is CASSLEPNEKLFF.

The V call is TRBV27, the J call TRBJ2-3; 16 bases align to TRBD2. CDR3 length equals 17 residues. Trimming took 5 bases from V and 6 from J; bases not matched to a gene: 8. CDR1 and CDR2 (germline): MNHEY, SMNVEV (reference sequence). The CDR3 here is CASSKTLGLAGGDTQYF. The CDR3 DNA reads TGTGCCAGCAGTAAGACCCTGGGACTAGCGGGGGGGGATACGCAGTATTTT.

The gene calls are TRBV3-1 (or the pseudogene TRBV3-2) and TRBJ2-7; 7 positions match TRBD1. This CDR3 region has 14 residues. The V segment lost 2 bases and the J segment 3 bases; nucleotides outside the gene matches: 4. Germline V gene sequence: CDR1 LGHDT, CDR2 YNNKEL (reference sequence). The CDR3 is CASSQIGQVYEQYF. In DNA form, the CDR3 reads TGTGCCAGCAGCCAAATAGGACAGGTCTACGAGCAGTACTTC.

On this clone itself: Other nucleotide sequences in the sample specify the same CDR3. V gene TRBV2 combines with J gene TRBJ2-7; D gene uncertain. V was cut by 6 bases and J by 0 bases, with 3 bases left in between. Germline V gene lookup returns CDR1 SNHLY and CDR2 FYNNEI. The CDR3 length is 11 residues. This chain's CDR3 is CASSLSYEQYF. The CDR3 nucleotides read TGTGCCAGCAGCCTCTCCTACGAGCAGTACTTC.

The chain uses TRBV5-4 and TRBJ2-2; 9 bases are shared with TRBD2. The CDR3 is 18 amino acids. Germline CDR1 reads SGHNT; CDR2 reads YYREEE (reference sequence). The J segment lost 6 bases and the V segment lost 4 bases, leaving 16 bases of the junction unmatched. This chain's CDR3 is CASSLRLSAGGKAGELFF. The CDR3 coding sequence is TGTGCCAGCAGCCTCAGGCTATCAGCGGGGGGCAAGGCCGGGGAGCTGTTTTTT.

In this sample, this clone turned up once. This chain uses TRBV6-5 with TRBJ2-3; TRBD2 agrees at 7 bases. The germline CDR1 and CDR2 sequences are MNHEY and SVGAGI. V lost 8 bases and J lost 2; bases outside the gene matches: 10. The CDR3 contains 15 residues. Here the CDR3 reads CASRDRTSVTDTQYF. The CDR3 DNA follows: TGTGCCAGCCGCGATCGGACTAGTGTCACAGATACGCAGTATTTT.

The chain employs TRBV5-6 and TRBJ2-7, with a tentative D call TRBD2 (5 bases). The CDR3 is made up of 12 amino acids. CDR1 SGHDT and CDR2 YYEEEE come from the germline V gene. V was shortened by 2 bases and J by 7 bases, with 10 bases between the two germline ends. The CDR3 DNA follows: TGTGCCAGCAGCTTAGGCTCGGGGGAGCAGTACTTC. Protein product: CASSLGSGEQYF.

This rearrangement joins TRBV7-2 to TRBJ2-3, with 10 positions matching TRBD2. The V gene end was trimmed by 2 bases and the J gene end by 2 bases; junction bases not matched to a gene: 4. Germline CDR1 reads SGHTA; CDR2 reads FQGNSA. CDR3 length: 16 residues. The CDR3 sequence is CASSLSSGGLTDTQYF. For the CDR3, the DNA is TGTGCCAGCAGCTTAAGTAGCGGGGGGCTCACAGATACGCAGTATTTT.

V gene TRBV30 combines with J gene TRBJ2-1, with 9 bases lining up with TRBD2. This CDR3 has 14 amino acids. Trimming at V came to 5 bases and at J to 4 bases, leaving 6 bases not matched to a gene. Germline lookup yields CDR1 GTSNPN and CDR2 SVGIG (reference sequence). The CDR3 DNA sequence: TGTGCCTGGTCCGTGACTAGCGGTTACAATGAGCAGTTCTTC. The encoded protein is CAWSVTSGYNEQFF.

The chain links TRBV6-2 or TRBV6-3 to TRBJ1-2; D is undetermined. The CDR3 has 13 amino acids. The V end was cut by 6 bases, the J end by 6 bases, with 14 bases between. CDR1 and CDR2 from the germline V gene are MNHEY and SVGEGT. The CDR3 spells CASSHLRQDGYTF. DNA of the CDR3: TGTGCCAGCAGCCACCTGAGGCAAGATGGCTACACCTTC.

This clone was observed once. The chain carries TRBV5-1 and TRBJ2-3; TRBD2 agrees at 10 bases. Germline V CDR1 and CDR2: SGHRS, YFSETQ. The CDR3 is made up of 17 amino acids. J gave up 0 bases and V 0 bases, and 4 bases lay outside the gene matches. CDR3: CASSLGSGGASTDTQYF. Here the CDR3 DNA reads TGCGCCAGCAGCTTGGGGAGCGGGGGGGCCAGCACAGATACGCAGTATTTT.

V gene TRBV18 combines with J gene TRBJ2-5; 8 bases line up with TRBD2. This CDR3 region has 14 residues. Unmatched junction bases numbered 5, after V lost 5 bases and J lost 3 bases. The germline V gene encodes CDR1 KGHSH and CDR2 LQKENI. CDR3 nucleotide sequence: TGTGCCAGCTCAAAGGCGGGGGGTGAAGAGACCCAGTACTTC. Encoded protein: CASSKAGGEETQYF.

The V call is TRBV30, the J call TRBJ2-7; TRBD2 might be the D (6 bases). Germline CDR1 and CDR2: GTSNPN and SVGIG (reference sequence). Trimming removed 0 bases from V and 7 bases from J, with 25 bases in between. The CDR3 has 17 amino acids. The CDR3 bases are TGTGCCTGGAGTGTACCGGATCTGGTACCTTGGGGGAGGGAGCAGTACTTC. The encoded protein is CAWSVPDLVPWGREQYF.

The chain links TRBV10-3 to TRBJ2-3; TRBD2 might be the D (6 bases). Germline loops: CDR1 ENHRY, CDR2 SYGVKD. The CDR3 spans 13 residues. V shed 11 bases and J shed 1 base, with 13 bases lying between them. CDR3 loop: CAVRDSGTDTQYF. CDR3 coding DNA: TGTGCCGTCCGGGACTCCGGCACAGATACGCAGTATTTT.

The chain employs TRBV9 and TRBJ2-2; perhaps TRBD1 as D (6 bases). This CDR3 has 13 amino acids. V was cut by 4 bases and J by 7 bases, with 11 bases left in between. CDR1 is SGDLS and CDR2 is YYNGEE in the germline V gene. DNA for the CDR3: TGTGCCAGCAGCTCCTCAGGGGTCGGGGAGCTGTTTTTT. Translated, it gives CASSSSGVGELFF.

The CDR3 loop reads CASFRDNPSYEQYF. In nucleotides, the CDR3 is TGTGCCAGTTTCCGGGACAACCCCTCCTACGAGCAGTACTTC. The chain carries TRBV6-5 and TRBJ2-7, with D perhaps matching TRBD1 (6 bases). V was trimmed by 9 bases and J by 0 bases, leaving 15 bases between them. There are 14 residues in the CDR3. Germline CDR1 MNHEY, CDR2 SVGAGI.

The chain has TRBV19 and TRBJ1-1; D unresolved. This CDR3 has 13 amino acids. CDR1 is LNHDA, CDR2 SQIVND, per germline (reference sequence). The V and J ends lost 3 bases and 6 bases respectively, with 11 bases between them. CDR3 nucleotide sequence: TGTGCCAGTAGTATGGGAGGGAGCCCTGAAGCTTTCTTT. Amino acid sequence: CASSMGGSPEAFF.